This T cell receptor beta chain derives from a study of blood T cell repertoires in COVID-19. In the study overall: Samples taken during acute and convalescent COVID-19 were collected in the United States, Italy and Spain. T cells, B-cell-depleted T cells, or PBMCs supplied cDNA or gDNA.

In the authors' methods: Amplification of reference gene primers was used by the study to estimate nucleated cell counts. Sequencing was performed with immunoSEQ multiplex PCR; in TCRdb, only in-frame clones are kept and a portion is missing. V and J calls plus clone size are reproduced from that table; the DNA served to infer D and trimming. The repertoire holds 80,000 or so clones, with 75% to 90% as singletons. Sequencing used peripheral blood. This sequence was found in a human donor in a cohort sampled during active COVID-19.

CDR3 coding DNA: TGCGCCAGCAGCTTAAATCCGACTAGCGGGGAGGAGGCCCAGTACTTC. Amino acids: CASSLNPTSGEEAQYF. The V gene is TRBV5-1, the J gene TRBJ2-5; 11 nucleotides match TRBD2. There are 16 residues in the CDR3. Germline values: CDR1 SGHRS, CDR2 YFSETQ. V shed 2 bases and J 9 bases; nucleotides not matched to a gene: 12.